This T cell receptor (beta chain) was recorded in a study of blood T cell repertoires in COVID-19. The overall study: COVID-19 samples from acute and convalescent phases originated in the United States, Italy and Spain.

In this sample, this clone turned up once. Trimming removed 10 bases at V and 1 base at J, with 16 bases between. This CDR3 spans 14 amino acids. Germline assignment: CDR1 LNHNV and CDR2 YYDKDF (reference sequence). Original analysis: Estimation of nucleated cell counts was performed using reference gene primer amplification. This table comes from immunoSEQ multiplex PCR, and its TCRdb copy is limited to in-frame clones, with some not included. The V and J calls and clone size come from that table; D and trimming were worked out from the DNA. The sample shows about 130,000 clones, approximately 82% of them seen only once.

The source material was peripheral blood. The chain employs TRBV15 and TRBJ1-1; no reliable D call. The source is a middle-aged man with active or convalescent COVID-19. The CDR3 DNA reads TGTGCCAGCACTCCTGGGCCCCAGAACACTGAAGCTTTCTTT. It specifies CASTPGPQNTEAFF.